This T cell receptor (beta chain) was recorded in a study of T cell repertoires in cytomegalovirus infection. This clonotype was recorded many times. TCRdb processed the reads anew with MiXCR; each CDR3 protein has one entry. Of approximately 170,000 distinct CDR3 sequences listed, approximately 15% are singletons. Per germline, CDR1 SGHVS and CDR2 FNYEAQ. The junction had 3 bases not matched to a gene; V was cut back by 5 bases and J by 3 bases. CDR3 length equals 14 residues. This sequence was found in a human donor in good health (CMV status not recorded). Some clones in this sample may be carry-over from other donors' samples. Sequences were obtained from PBMCs. This rearrangement joins TRBV7-6 to TRBJ2-7, with 11 bases identical to TRBD2. The CDR3 bases are TGTGCCAGCAGCCCAGGGACTAGCGGCTACGAGCAGTACTTC. Translating it yields CASSPGTSGYEQYF.